The entry below describes one T cell receptor beta chain. What antigen it recognizes has not been identified. Per-base qualities were not stored, and no clone one base away is much larger. TCRbeta CDR3 regions were amplified from genomic DNA using the immunoSEQ Assay, a bias-controlled multiplex PCR. For the original study's pipeline: The number of nucleated cells in each sample was estimated by amplification of reference gene primers within the assay. To quantify the absolute abundance of each unique TCRbeta CDR3 rearrangement, sequence reads were collapsed and filtered. Productive Simpson clonality was computed per sample as the square root of Simpson's diversity index over productive rearrangements. TCRdb retrieved this table from immuneACCESS and kept in-frame rearrangements only. Not all clones are present; in checked studies, unresolved V genes account for under half, and no reason is known for the remainder. V and J calls and clone size are as listed in that table; D and trimming were resolved from the DNA. This sample gives approximately 160,000 clones in total; roughly 82% of them show up just once. 5.5% to 8% of the sample is held by the ten biggest clonotypes.

This sample stems from a study of blood T cell repertoires in COVID-19 (dated by TCRdb to the early 2020s). Notes on the research overall: Samples from collaborators originated in the United States, Italy and Spain and spanned both the acute and convalescent phases of COVID-19. The prospective study material was composed of cDNA or gDNA derived from T cells, B-cell-depleted T cells, or PBMCs. Deeply sampled blood TCRbeta repertoires from subjects exposed to, actively infected with, or recovered from COVID-19 were included in the dataset. The repertoires were released in a freely available public database intended as a resource for research on the immune response to SARS-CoV-2. Samples were obtained from the ongoing ImmuneRACE study (first 160 participants) and from over 1,000 subjects provided by 6 global collaborators. A de-identified subject ID, COVID-19 status, age in years and sex were almost always included in the sample metadata. Where HLA class I and class II types were available, the types were taken from metadata supplied by the sample provider, not from assay-based typing. General conclusions and limits of the study: The amount of clinical and demographic metadata varied by source and participant and was provided uncurated.

Cut back by 7 bases and 1 base, the V and J ends lie 10 bases apart. CDR1 SNHLY and CDR2 FYNNEI are derived from the germline V gene. Reading from cysteine to phenylalanine, the CDR3 counts 13 amino acids. The CDR3 DNA has 39 bases and is translated from base 1. Each collaborating institution followed its own protocols to collect whole blood in K2EDTA tubes. For TCRbeta analysis, collaborators shipped samples in one of three forms: frozen whole blood, isolated PBMCs, or DNA extracted from either of those sample types. The source of this sequence is a woman aged 45-60 years in a cohort sampled during active or convalescent COVID-19. Material for sequencing was peripheral blood. The chain was built from TRBV2 and TRBJ1-1; TRBD1 might be the D gene, on 5 matching bases. The CDR3 sequence is CASTRAENTEAFF. The DNA sequence is given as TGTGCCAGCACCAGGGCCGAGAACACTGAAGCTTTCTTT. Extended through the reference TRBV2 and TRBJ1-1 proteins, this CDR3 yields the full variable domain: EPEVTQTPSHQVTQMGQEVILRCVPISNHLYFYWYRQILGQKVEFLVSFYNNEISEKSEIFDDQFSVERPDGSNFTLKIRSTKLEDSAMYFCASTRAENTEAFFGQGTRLTVV.